This TCR beta chain was sequenced in a study of preoperative IRX-2 immunotherapy in early breast cancer. CDR3 size: 15 residues. Germline CDR1 is LNHDA and CDR2 is SQIVND (reference sequence). Germline trimming cut 4 bases from V and 0 bases from J; bases unmatched to any gene: 5. As for treatment: preoperative locoregional IRX-2 cytokine immunotherapy. Patients received preoperative, locoregional IRX-2 cytokine immunotherapy in a phase Ib study. The data were produced by immunoSEQ multiplex PCR, yet TCRdb's version contains in-frame clones alone and is incomplete. This sample has some 11,000 clones; 80% occur once, and the top ten carry more than 5%.

The sequences come from lymph node tissue, collected before IRX-2 immunotherapy. The rearrangement uses TRBV19 and TRBJ1-1, with TRBD1 matching 7 bases. The clonotype was recovered from a human donor with breast cancer. This CDR3 reads CASSTGQSMNTEAFF. For the CDR3, the DNA is TGTGCCAGTAGTACGGGACAGAGCATGAACACTGAAGCTTTCTTT.